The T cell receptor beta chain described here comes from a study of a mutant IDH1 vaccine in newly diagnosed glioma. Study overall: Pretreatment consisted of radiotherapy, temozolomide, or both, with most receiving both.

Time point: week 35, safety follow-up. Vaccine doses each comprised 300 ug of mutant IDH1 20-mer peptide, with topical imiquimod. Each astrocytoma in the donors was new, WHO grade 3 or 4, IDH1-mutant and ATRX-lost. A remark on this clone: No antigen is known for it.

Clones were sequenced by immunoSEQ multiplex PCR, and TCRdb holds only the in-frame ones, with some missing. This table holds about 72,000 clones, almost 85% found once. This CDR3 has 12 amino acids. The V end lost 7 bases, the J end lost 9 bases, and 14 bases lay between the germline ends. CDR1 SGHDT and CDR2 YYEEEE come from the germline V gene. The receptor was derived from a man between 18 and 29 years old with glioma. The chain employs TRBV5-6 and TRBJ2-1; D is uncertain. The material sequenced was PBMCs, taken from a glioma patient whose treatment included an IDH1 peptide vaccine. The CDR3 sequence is CASSSPSFEQFF. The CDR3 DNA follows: TGTGCCAGCTCCAGCCCCTCATTTGAGCAGTTCTTC.